The subject of this entry is one T cell receptor beta chain. The antigen remains unidentified. The sample belongs to a study of cytomegalovirus exposure and HLA in healthy donors. Study context: Counted in an early data release were about 86 million unique TCRs from HLA-typed donors. General study findings and limits: The Asian-associated ancestry cluster reportedly had fewer N-insertions than the approximately 670-donor mean in a later analysis.

PCR involved 60 Vbeta and 13 Jbeta primers. Clones were read by immunoSEQ multiplex PCR, and TCRdb kept only the in-frame ones, dropping some. This repertoire shows 150,000 to 190,000 clones, roughly 82% found once; its top ten account for about 7.1%. J gave up 5 bases and V 2 bases, and 9 bases lay outside the gene matches. This CDR3 comprises 17 residues. Germline lookup yields CDR1 SGHVS and CDR2 FNYEAQ. This sequence joins TRBV7-6 and TRBJ1-4; 9 positions agree with TRBD1. The TCR comes from a woman aged 50 to 65 in good health and CMV-seropositive. Sequencing was done on a sample of PBMCs. CDR3 in amino acids: CASSLRTGTGRNEKLFF. The CDR3 nucleotides read TGTGCCAGCAGCTTAAGGACGGGGACAGGGAGGAATGAAAAACTGTTTTTT.